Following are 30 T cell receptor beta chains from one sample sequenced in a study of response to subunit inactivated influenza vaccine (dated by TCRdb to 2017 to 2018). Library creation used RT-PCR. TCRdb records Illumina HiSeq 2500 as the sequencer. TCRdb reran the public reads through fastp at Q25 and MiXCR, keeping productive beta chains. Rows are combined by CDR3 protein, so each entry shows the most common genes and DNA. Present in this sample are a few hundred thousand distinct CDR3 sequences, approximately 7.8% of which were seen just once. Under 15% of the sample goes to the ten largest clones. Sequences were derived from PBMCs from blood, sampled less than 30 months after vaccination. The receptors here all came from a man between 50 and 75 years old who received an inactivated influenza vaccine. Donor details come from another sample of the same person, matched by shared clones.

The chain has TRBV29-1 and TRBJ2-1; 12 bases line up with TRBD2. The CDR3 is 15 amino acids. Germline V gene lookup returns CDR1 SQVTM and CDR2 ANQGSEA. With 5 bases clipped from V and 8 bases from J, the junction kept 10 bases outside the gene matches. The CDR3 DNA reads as TGCAGCGTTCCCGAAACTAGCGGGGGGCCCCATGAGCAGTTCTTC. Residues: CSVPETSGGPHEQFF.

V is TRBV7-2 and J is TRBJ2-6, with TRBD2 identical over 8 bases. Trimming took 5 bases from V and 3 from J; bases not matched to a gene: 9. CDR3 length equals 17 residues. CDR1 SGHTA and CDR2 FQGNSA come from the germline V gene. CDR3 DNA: TGTGCCAGCAGCCCGATCGGGGGGGCTGATGGGGCCAACGTCCTGACTTTC. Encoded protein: CASSPIGGADGANVLTF.

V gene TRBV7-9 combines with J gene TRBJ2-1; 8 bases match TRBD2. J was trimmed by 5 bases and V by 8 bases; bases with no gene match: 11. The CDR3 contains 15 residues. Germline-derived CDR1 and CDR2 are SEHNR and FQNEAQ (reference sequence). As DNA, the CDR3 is TGTGCCAGCTCCGTAGCGGGACGGGGCAACAATGAGCAGTTCTTC. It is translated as CASSVAGRGNNEQFF.

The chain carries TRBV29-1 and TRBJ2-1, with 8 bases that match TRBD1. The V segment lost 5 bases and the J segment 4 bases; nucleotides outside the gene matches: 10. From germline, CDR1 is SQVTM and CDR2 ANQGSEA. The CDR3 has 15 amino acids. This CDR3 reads CSVSGGRGGYNEQFF. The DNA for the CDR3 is TGCAGCGTTTCAGGGGGCAGAGGTGGGTACAATGAGCAGTTCTTC.

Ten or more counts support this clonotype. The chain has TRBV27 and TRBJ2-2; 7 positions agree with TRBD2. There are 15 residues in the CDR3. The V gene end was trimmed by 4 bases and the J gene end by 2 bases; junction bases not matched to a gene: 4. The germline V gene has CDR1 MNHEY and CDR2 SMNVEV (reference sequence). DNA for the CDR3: TGTGCCAGCAGTTGGGGGGGTCCTAACACCGGGGAGCTGTTTTTT. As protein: CASSWGGPNTGELFF.

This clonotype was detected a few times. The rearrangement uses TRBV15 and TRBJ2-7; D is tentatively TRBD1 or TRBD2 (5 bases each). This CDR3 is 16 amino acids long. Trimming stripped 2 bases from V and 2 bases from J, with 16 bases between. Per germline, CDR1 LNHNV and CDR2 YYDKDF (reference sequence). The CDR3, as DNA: TGTGCCACCAGCAGACCCGGGACGGCCACCACCTACGAGCAGTACTTC. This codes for CATSRPGTATTYEQYF.

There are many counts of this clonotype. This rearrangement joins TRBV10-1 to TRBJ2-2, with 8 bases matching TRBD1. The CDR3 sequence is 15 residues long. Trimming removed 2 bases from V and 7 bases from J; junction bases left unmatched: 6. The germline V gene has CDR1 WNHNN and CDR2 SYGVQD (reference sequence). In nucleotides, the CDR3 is TGCGCCAGCAGTGAGAGACAGGGGATGATCGGGGAGCTGTTTTTT. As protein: CASSERQGMIGELFF.

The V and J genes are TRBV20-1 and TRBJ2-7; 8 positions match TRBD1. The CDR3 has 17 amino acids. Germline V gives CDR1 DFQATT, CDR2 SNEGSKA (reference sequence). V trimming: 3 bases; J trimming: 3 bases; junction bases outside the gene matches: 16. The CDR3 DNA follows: TGCAGTGCTAGGGTTAATCGAGGCCGAGACAGGGGCTACGAGCAGTACTTC. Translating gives CSARVNRGRDRGYEQYF.

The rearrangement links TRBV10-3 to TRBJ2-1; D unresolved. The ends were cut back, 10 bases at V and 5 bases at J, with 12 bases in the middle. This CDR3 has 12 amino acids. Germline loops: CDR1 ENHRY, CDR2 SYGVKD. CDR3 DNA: TGTGCCACCTGTCCAGGCAACAATGAGCAGTTCTTC. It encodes CATCPGNNEQFF.

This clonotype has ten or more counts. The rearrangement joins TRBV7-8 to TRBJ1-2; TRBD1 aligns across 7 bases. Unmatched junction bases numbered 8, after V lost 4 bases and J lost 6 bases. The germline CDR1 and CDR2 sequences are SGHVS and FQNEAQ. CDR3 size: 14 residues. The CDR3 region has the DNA TGTGCCAGCAGCTCGGAGACAGGGATCAATGGCTACACCTTC. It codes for CASSSETGINGYTF.

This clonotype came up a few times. Here the CDR3 reads CSAKPGTIAYEQYF. CDR3 nucleotides: TGCAGTGCTAAACCCGGGACTATTGCCTACGAGCAGTACTTC. The chain joins TRBV20-1 to TRBJ2-7, with TRBD2 matching 7 bases. Germline values: CDR1 DFQATT, CDR2 SNEGSKA (reference sequence). The V and J ends lost 4 bases and 2 bases, in that order; junction bases with no gene match: 8. The CDR3 consists of 14 residues.

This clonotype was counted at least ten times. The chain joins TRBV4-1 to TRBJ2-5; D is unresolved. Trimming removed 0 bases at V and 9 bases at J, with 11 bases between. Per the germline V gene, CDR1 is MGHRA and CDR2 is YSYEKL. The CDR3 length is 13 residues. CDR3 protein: CASSQDRWSAQYF. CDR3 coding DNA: TGCGCCAGCAGCCAAGATAGGTGGAGTGCCCAGTACTTC.

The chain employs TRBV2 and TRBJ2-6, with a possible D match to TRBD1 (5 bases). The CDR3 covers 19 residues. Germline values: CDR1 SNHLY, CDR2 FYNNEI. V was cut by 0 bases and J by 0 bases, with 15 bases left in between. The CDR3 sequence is CASSEALFRVDSGANVLTF. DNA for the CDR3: TGTGCCAGCAGTGAAGCGCTTTTCAGGGTGGACTCTGGGGCCAACGTCCTGACTTTC.

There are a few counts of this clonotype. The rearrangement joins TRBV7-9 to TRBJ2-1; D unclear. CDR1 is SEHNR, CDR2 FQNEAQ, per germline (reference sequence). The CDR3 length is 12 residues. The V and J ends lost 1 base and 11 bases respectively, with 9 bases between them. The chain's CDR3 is CASSLESEKQFF. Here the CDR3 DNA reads TGTGCCAGCAGCTTAGAAAGCGAGAAGCAGTTCTTC.

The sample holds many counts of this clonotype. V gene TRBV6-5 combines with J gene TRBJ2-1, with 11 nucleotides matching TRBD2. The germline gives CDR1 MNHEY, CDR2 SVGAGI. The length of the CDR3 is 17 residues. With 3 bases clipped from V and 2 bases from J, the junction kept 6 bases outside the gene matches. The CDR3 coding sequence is TGTGCCAGCAGTTATCATTCTAGCGGGGGGCCCTACAATGAGCAGTTCTTC. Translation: CASSYHSSGGPYNEQFF.

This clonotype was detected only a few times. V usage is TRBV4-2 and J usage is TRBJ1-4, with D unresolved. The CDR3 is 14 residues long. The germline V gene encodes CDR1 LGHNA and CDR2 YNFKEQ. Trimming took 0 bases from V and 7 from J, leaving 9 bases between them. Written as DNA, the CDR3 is TGTGCCAGCAGCCAAGATTTAGTTGGTGAAAAACTGTTTTTT. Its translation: CASSQDLVGEKLFF.

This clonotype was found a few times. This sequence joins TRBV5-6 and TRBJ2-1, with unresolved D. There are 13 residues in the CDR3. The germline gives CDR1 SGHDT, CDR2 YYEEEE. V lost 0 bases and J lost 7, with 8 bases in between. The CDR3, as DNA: TGTGCCAGCAGCTTGGATTTAGAGAATGAGCAGTTCTTC. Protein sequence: CASSLDLENEQFF.

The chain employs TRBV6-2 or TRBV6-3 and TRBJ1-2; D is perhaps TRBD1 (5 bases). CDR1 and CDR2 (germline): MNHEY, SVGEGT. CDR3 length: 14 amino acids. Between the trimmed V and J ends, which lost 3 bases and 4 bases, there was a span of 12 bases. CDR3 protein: CASSYSTVRYGYTF. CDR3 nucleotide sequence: TGTGCCAGCAGTTATTCGACAGTACGCTATGGCTACACCTTC.

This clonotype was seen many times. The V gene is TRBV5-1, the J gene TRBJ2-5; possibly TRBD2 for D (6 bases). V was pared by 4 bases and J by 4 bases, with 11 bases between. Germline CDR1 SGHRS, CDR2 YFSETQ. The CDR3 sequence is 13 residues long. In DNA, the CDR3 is TGCGCCAGCAGCACGACTAGTGTAGAGACCCAGTACTTC. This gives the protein CASSTTSVETQYF. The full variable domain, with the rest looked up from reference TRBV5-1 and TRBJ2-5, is KAGVTQTPRYLIKTRGQQVTLSCSPISGHRSVSWYQQTPGQGLQFLFEYFSETQRNKGNFPGRFSGRQFSNSRSEMNVSTLELGDSALYLCASSTTSVETQYFGPGTRLLVL.

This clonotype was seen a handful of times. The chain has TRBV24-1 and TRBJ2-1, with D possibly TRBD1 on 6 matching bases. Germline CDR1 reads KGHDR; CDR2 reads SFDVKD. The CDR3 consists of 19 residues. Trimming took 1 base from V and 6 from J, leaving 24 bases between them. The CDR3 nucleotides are TGTGCCACCAGTGATTTATATCAGACAGGCCACCTCGAATGCAATGAGCAGTTCTTC. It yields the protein CATSDLYQTGHLECNEQFF.

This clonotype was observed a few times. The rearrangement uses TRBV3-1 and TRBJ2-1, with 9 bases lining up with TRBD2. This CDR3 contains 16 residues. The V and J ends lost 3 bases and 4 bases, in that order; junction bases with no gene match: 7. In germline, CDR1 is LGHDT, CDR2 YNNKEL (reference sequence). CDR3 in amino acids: CASSQSLAGRYNEQFF. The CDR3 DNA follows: TGTGCCAGCAGCCAGAGTCTAGCGGGACGATACAATGAGCAGTTCTTC.

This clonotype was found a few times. CDR3 DNA sequence: TGTGCCATCAGGGCCGAAAGGAATCAGCCCCAGCATTTT. Amino acid sequence: CAIRAERNQPQHF. The chain employs TRBV10-3 and TRBJ1-5, with unresolved D. V lost 6 bases and J 4 bases, leaving 10 bases between the germline ends. CDR1 ENHRY and CDR2 SYGVKD come from the germline V gene. This CDR3 has 13 amino acids.

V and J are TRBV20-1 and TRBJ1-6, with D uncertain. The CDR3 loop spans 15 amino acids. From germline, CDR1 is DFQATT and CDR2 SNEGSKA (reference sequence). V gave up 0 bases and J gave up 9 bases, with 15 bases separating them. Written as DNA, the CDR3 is TGCAGTGCTAGAGATAGCGAAGGCGGCCGTTCACCCCTCCACTTT. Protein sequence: CSARDSEGGRSPLHF.

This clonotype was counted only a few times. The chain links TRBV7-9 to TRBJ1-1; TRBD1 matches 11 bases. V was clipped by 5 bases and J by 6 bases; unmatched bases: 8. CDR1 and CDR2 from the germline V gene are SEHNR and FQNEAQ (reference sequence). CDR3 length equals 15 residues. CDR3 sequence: CASSPRTGGYPEAFF. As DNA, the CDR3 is TGTGCCAGCAGCCCACGGACAGGGGGCTACCCTGAAGCTTTCTTT.

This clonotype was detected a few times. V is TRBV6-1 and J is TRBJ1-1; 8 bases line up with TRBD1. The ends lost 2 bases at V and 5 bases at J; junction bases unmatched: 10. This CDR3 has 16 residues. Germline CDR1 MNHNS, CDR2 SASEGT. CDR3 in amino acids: CASSERNLRQGTEAFF. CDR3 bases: TGTGCCAGCAGTGAACGCAATTTAAGACAGGGGACTGAAGCTTTCTTT.

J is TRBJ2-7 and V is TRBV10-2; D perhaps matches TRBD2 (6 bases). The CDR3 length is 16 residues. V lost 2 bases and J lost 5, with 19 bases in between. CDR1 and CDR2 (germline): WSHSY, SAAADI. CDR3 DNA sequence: TGCGCCAGCAGTGAGCGGGGATCTGGAGGGATTGACGAGCAGTACTTC. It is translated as CASSERGSGGIDEQYF.

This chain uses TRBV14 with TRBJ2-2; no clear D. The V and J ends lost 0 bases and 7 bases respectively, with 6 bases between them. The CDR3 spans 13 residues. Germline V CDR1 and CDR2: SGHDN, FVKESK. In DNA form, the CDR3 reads TGTGCCAGCAGCCAAGATCGAATCGGGGAGCTGTTTTTT. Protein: CASSQDRIGELFF.

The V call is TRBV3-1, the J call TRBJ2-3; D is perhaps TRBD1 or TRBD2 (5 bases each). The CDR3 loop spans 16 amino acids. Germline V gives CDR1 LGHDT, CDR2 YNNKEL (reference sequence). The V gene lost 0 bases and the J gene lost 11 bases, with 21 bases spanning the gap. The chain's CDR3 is CASSQEVGTRRGEQYF. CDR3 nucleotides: TGTGCCAGCAGCCAAGAGGTTGGGACCCGACGAGGGGAGCAGTATTTT.

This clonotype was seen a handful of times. The CDR3: CTSSQDRELAKNIQYF. The CDR3, as DNA: TGCACCAGCAGCCAAGATCGCGAGCTAGCCAAAAACATTCAGTACTTC. J is TRBJ2-4 and V is TRBV1. TRBV1 is deemed a pseudogene. The CDR3 is 16 amino acids.

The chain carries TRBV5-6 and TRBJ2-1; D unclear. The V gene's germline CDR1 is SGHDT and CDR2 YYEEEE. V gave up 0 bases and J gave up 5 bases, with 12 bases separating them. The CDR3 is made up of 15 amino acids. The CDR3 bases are TGTGCCAGCAGCTTGGCACCAAGAGTCGACAATGAGCAGTTCTTC. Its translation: CASSLAPRVDNEQFF.